The source of this T cell receptor (beta chain) is a study of blood T cells in healthy people across ages. The authors extracted at least 6 micrograms of total RNA per sample. Primed by a sample-barcoded 5' primer and a J-beta primer mix, a second PCR proceeded for about 7 to 11 cycles. Each CDR3 protein is one row after TCRdb ran MiXCR on the 5' RACE reads. The sample includes around 1.5 million distinct CDR3 sequences, roughly 45% of them seen just once. The sequence was collected from a woman between 18 and 29 years old in good health. The sample comprised blood.

The CDR3, as DNA: TGCAGTGCTAGATCCACGGAGAACACTGAAGCTTTCTTT. Its translation: CSARSTENTEAFF. This rearrangement joins TRBV20-1 to TRBJ1-1, with D unclear. The CDR3 has 13 residues. V dropped 2 bases and J dropped 1 base, with 8 bases sitting between them. Germline-derived CDR1 and CDR2 are DFQATT and SNEGSKA (reference sequence).